This T cell receptor (beta chain) is from a study of T cell repertoires in cytomegalovirus infection. This clonotype has ten or more counts. The CDR3 is made up of 16 amino acids. Trimming cost V 6 bases and J 5 bases; bases outside gene matches: 14. Germline assignment: CDR1 SNHLY and CDR2 FYNNEI. TCRdb reanalysed the reads using MiXCR and keeps one entry per CDR3 protein. The profile shows about 460,000 distinct CDR3 sequences, about 11% of them singletons. The sample comprised PBMCs. This clonotype was sampled from a human donor in good health (CMV status not recorded). Some clones in this sample may be carry-over from other donors' samples. The rearrangement links TRBV2 to TRBJ2-5, with 8 nucleotides matching TRBD1. CDR3: CASRTGTGAPTETQYF. The CDR3 nucleotides are TGTGCCAGCAGGACCGGGACAGGAGCCCCCACGGAGACCCAGTACTTC.